These T cell receptor beta chains were read from a single sample in a study of graft-versus-host responses after intestinal transplantation. What these receptors recognize is not known. TCRdb keeps only in-frame clones here, not all; method: immunoSEQ multiplex PCR. Of approximately 77,000 clones detected, 85% to 90% appear once; the ten largest clones hold under 0.4%. The sequences come from unstimulated CD4+ T cells sorted from spleen or lymph node cells, collected before intestinal transplant. The receptors derive from a human donor who received an intestinal transplant. The CDR3 runs from the conserved cysteine through the conserved F or W. Fields, in order: CDR3 DNA, CDR3 protein, V gene, J gene, D gene, clone size. D genes are given only for firm matches. Size values are once, few and many counts, or a class for expanded clones, and some rows have none.

DNA: TGTGCCAGCAGGCGGGGGCGCAATCAGCCCCAGCATTTT
CDR3: CASRRGRNQPQHF
V: TRBV6-1
J: TRBJ1-5
D: NA
size: NA

DNA: TGTGCCTGGAGTGTGTCGGGGGGGGCCAACGTCCTGACTTTC
CDR3: CAWSVSGGANVLTF
V: TRBV30
J: TRBJ2-6
D: NA
size: NA

DNA: TGTGCCAGCAGTTTACCGGGACAGGGTCGAAGTGAGCAGTTCTTC
CDR3: CASSLPGQGRSEQFF
V: TRBV27
J: TRBJ2-1
D: TRBD1
size: NA

DNA: TGTGCCAGCAGCCAAAGGACAGGGACCTACGAGCAGTACTTC
CDR3: CASSQRTGTYEQYF
V: TRBV7-8
J: TRBJ2-7
D: TRBD1
size: NA

DNA: TGCAGCGTTGGCTCGGGTTCCCCAGATGGCTACACCTTC
CDR3: CSVGSGSPDGYTF
V: TRBV29-1
J: TRBJ1-2
D: NA
size: NA

DNA: TGTGCCAGCAGTTTCTTGACAGGGGCCACCTTTAAGAACACTGAAGCTTTCTTT
CDR3: CASSFLTGATFKNTEAFF
V: TRBV28
J: TRBJ1-1
D: TRBD1
size: NA

DNA: TGCGCCAGCAGCCAAGTAGCGGGGGGGCAAGAGACCCAGTACTTC
CDR3: CASSQVAGGQETQYF
V: TRBV4-1
J: TRBJ2-5
D: TRBD2
size: NA

DNA: TGTGCCAGCTCACCCGGACAAGCCACGAACACTGAAGCTTTCTTT
CDR3: CASSPGQATNTEAFF
V: TRBV18
J: TRBJ1-1
D: NA
size: NA

DNA: TGTGCCAGCAGCGAACAGGGGTGGGGGTTGGACACCGGGGAGCTGTTTTTT
CDR3: CASSEQGWGLDTGELFF
V: TRBV13
J: TRBJ2-2
D: TRBD1
size: NA

DNA: TGCGCCAGCAGCTTGGCCGGGTTCTCTGGAAACACCATATATTTT
CDR3: CASSLAGFSGNTIYF
V: TRBV5-1
J: TRBJ1-3
D: NA
size: NA

DNA: TGTGCCAGTAGTATTCTTGGAGGAGGTGGTACTCAGCCCCAGCATTTT
CDR3: CASSILGGGGTQPQHF
V: TRBV19
J: TRBJ1-5
D: NA
size: NA

DNA: TGTGCCAGCAGCCCGACTAGCGGTCCCTACGAGCAGTACTTC
CDR3: CASSPTSGPYEQYF
V: TRBV11-2
J: TRBJ2-7
D: TRBD2
size: NA

DNA: TGTGCCTGGAGTGTCGCCAGTTATAATTCACCCCTCCACTTT
CDR3: CAWSVASYNSPLHF
V: TRBV30
J: TRBJ1-6
D: NA
size: NA

DNA: TGTGCCAGCTCACCACTCCCCCTAGCGGGAGGCCCTGGCACCGGGGAGCTGTTTTTT
CDR3: CASSPLPLAGGPGTGELFF
V: TRBV18
J: TRBJ2-2
D: TRBD2
size: NA

DNA: TGTGCCAGCAGTTGGGGTAGGGGGGGTCAGCCCCAGCATTTT
CDR3: CASSWGRGGQPQHF
V: TRBV27
J: TRBJ1-5
D: NA
size: NA

DNA: TGTGCCAGCAGTCGCTGGGACACTGGAAACACCATATATTTT
CDR3: CASSRWDTGNTIYF
V: TRBV28
J: TRBJ1-3
D: NA
size: NA

DNA: TGTGCCATCAGTGAGTCAGGAGCGGGAGGACCGAATACGCAGTATTTT
CDR3: CAISESGAGGPNTQYF
V: TRBV10-3
J: TRBJ2-3
D: TRBD2
size: few

DNA: TGTGCCAGCAGTAACGGACAGGGGCAGTACTTC
CDR3: CASSNGQGQYF
V: TRBV6-5
J: TRBJ2-5
D: TRBD1
size: NA

DNA: TGTGCCAGCAGCCACTCCCAAGAGAATTCACCCCTCCACTTT
CDR3: CASSHSQENSPLHF
V: TRBV7-6
J: TRBJ1-6
D: NA
size: NA

DNA: TGTGCCAGTACCCGAGCCGGGACAGTAAATCAGCCCCAGCATTTT
CDR3: CASTRAGTVNQPQHF
V: TRBV19
J: TRBJ1-5
D: TRBD1
size: NA

DNA: TGCGCCAGCAGCCAAGAGGACCGCCAGGGCTTGTACGAGCAGTACTTC
CDR3: CASSQEDRQGLYEQYF
V: TRBV4-1
J: TRBJ2-7
D: NA
size: NA

DNA: TGTGCCGGCGGAGGGGGACAGGGGGAAGGCTACACCTTC
CDR3: CAGGGGQGEGYTF
V: TRBV28
J: TRBJ1-2
D: TRBD1
size: NA

DNA: TGCGCCAGCAGGCCCGGGGGGCTGGGCACAGATACGCAGTATTTT
CDR3: CASRPGGLGTDTQYF
V: TRBV5-1
J: TRBJ2-3
D: NA
size: once

DNA: TGTGCCAGCAGTTTAGACCCCGGGACAGGCCCTTACGAGCAGTACTTC
CDR3: CASSLDPGTGPYEQYF
V: TRBV6-5
J: TRBJ2-7
D: TRBD1
size: NA

DNA: TGTGCCAGCAGCTTCTCTCGGAGGAACACTGAAGCTTTCTTT
CDR3: CASSFSRRNTEAFF
V: TRBV5-4
J: TRBJ1-1
D: NA
size: NA

DNA: TGTGCCAGCAATCAAGGGGGACGTCCTCAGCCCCAGCATTTT
CDR3: CASNQGGRPQPQHF
V: TRBV2
J: TRBJ1-5
D: NA
size: NA

DNA: TGTGCCAGCAGTCCGGGACTAGGAGGGGACCCGACCGGGGAGCTGTTTTTT
CDR3: CASSPGLGGDPTGELFF
V: TRBV28
J: TRBJ2-2
D: TRBD2
size: NA

DNA: TGTGCCAGCTCACCCCTCGCCAGGGGGATTGGAAACACCATATATTTT
CDR3: CASSPLARGIGNTIYF
V: TRBV18
J: TRBJ1-3
D: TRBD1
size: NA

DNA: TGTGCCAGCGGCGCGGGAGGCCAAGAGACCCAGTACTTC
CDR3: CASGAGGQETQYF
V: TRBV7-8
J: TRBJ2-5
D: TRBD2
size: NA

DNA: TGTGCCAGCAGTGAAACAGGGACCACTGAAGCTTTCTTT
CDR3: CASSETGTTEAFF
V: TRBV28
J: TRBJ1-1
D: NA
size: few

DNA: TGTGCCATCAGCCCCGGGACAGGGGTTATGAACACTGAAGCTTTCTTT
CDR3: CAISPGTGVMNTEAFF
V: TRBV10-3
J: TRBJ1-1
D: TRBD1
size: NA

DNA: TGTGCCAGCAGACGGGACAGGGTGCGGTCACCCCTCCACTTT
CDR3: CASRRDRVRSPLHF
V: TRBV28
J: TRBJ1-6
D: TRBD1
size: NA

DNA: TGTGCCAGCAGTTTATGGTCCGGACAGGGGGCAAATCAGCCCCAGCATTTT
CDR3: CASSLWSGQGANQPQHF
V: TRBV28
J: TRBJ1-5
D: TRBD1
size: NA

DNA: TGTGCCAGCAGCTTGACAGGGGGCCGTGAAAAACTGTTTTTT
CDR3: CASSLTGGREKLFF
V: TRBV7-8
J: TRBJ1-4
D: TRBD1
size: once

DNA: TGTGCCAGCAGTTCCACTAGGGTGGTCGACTATGGCTACACCTTC
CDR3: CASSSTRVVDYGYTF
V: TRBV27
J: TRBJ1-2
D: NA
size: NA

DNA: TGTGCCAGCAGTTACAGCGGGGGTACTGAAGCTTTCTTT
CDR3: CASSYSGGTEAFF
V: TRBV6-5
J: TRBJ1-1
D: NA
size: NA

DNA: TGCGCCAGCAGCCGGACAGGGGGCGCGGGTAACACTGAAGCTTTCTTT
CDR3: CASSRTGGAGNTEAFF
V: TRBV5-1
J: TRBJ1-1
D: TRBD1
size: NA

DNA: TGTGCCAGCAGCTTGCCGGGACAGGGGGTCGGGCCAGAGACCCAGTACTTC
CDR3: CASSLPGQGVGPETQYF
V: TRBV7-8
J: TRBJ2-5
D: TRBD1
size: NA

DNA: TGTGCCAGCAGTTACAGGGCAGGGCCGCAAGAGACCCAGTACTTC
CDR3: CASSYRAGPQETQYF
V: TRBV6-6
J: TRBJ2-5
D: NA
size: NA

DNA: TGTGCCAGCAGCAACCGGGACAGGGGAGGGGAGCAGTACTTC
CDR3: CASSNRDRGGEQYF
V: TRBV9
J: TRBJ2-7
D: TRBD1
size: once

DNA: TGTGCCTCATTAGGGCAGGGGTTAAACACTGAAGCTTTCTTT
CDR3: CASLGQGLNTEAFF
V: TRBV2
J: TRBJ1-1
D: NA
size: NA

DNA: TGTGCCAGCAGTCCCAGGCCCAGCGGGGGCTTC
CDR3: CASSPRPSGGF
V: TRBV21-1
J: TRBJ2-7
D: NA
size: few

DNA: TGTGCCAGCAGTTACTCAACGGGTAGACGGTACAATGAGCAGTTCTTC
CDR3: CASSYSTGRRYNEQFF
V: TRBV6-5
J: TRBJ2-1
D: NA
size: NA

DNA: TGTGCCAGCAGGCAGACAGGGACTAACTATGGCTACACCTTC
CDR3: CASRQTGTNYGYTF
V: TRBV7-2
J: TRBJ1-2
D: TRBD1
size: NA

DNA: TGTGCCACCAATAGGGTACGGGAAACCCTCGGCTACGAGCAGTACTTC
CDR3: CATNRVRETLGYEQYF
V: TRBV28
J: TRBJ2-7
D: NA
size: NA

DNA: TGTGCCAGCAGCTTGGACAGGAATCAGCCCCAGCATTTT
CDR3: CASSLDRNQPQHF
V: TRBV5-6
J: TRBJ1-5
D: NA
size: NA

DNA: TGTGCCAGCAGTTTTCCAGGACAAGAGACCCAGTACTTC
CDR3: CASSFPGQETQYF
V: TRBV27
J: TRBJ2-5
D: NA
size: NA

DNA: TGTGCCAGCAGCCAAGTAGGGCGCAGGGCCTATTACAATGAGCAGTTCTTC
CDR3: CASSQVGRRAYYNEQFF
V: TRBV14
J: TRBJ2-1
D: NA
size: NA

DNA: TGCGCCAGCAGCCCTCGGACAGGGGGAGTCTACGAGCAGTACTTC
CDR3: CASSPRTGGVYEQYF
V: TRBV5-1
J: TRBJ2-7
D: TRBD1
size: NA

DNA: TGTGCCAGCAGCTTAGAACCAGGGAACTCCTACGAGCAGTACTTC
CDR3: CASSLEPGNSYEQYF
V: TRBV11-1
J: TRBJ2-7
D: NA
size: NA

DNA: TGTGCCAGCAGCTTAAGGTTAGCGGGAGCGACAGATACGCAGTATTTT
CDR3: CASSLRLAGATDTQYF
V: TRBV5-4
J: TRBJ2-3
D: TRBD2
size: NA

DNA: TGTGCCAGCAGTGGACTAGCGATCACAGATACGCAGTATTTT
CDR3: CASSGLAITDTQYF
V: TRBV2
J: TRBJ2-3
D: TRBD2
size: NA

DNA: TGTGCCAGCAGTTTAATCTCCACCGGGGAGCTGTTTTTT
CDR3: CASSLISTGELFF
V: TRBV28
J: TRBJ2-2
D: NA
size: NA

DNA: TGTGCCAGCAGTCGATACAGGCTCTTGAACACTGAAGCTTTCTTT
CDR3: CASSRYRLLNTEAFF
V: TRBV7-9
J: TRBJ1-1
D: NA
size: NA

DNA: TGTGCCAGCTCACCACGGGAGGGAAAAGGGACTGAAGCTTTCTTT
CDR3: CASSPREGKGTEAFF
V: TRBV18
J: TRBJ1-1
D: NA
size: NA